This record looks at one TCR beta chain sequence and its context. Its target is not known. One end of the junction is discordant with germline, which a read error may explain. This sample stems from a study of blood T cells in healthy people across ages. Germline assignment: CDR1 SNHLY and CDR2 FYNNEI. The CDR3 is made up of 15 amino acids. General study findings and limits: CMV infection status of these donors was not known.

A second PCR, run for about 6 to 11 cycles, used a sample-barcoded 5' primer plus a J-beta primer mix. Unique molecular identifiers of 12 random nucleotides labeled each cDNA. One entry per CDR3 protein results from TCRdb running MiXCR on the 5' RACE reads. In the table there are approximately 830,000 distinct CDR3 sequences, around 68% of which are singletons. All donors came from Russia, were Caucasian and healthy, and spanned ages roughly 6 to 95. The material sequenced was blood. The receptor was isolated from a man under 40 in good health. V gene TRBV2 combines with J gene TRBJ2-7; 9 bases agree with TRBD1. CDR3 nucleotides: TGTGACAGCAGTGAGGACAGGGGAACCTCCTACGAGCAGTACTTC. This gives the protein CDSSEDRGTSYEQYF.